Presented here are 11 T cell receptor beta chains from one specimen sequenced in a study of long-term antiretroviral therapy in people with HIV. The immunoSEQ assay was v3.0, run at survey level. Sequencing was performed with immunoSEQ multiplex PCR; in TCRdb, only in-frame clones are kept and a portion is missing. The sample lists more than 35,000 clones; 70% to 90% were seen once. Material: unsorted PBMCs, obtained 2.2 years after starting antiretroviral therapy. The receptors were sampled from a man between 18 and 29 years old with HIV.

The rearrangement joins TRBV4-1 to TRBJ2-5; TRBD2 is a possible D gene (6 bases). This CDR3 has 16 residues. The V gene lost 2 bases and the J gene lost 1 base, with 14 bases spanning the gap. Germline V gene data show CDR1 as MGHRA and CDR2 as YSYEKL. In nucleotides, the CDR3 is TGCGCCAGCAGCCAAAGCTTAGCGGCTACCCAAGAGACCCAGTACTTC. It specifies CASSQSLAATQETQYF.

The gene calls are TRBV19 and TRBJ1-2; 9 nucleotides line up with TRBD1. Germline CDR1 reads LNHDA; CDR2 reads SQIVND (reference sequence). The CDR3 extends over 13 amino acids. Unmatched junction bases numbered 6, after V lost 6 bases and J lost 7 bases. The CDR3 DNA follows: TGTGCCAGTAGCCGGGGACAGGGAGGTGGCTACACCTTC. It is translated as CASSRGQGGGYTF.

The chain is built from TRBV27 and TRBJ2-2; 7 bases match TRBD2. The V and J ends lost 4 bases and 4 bases, in that order; junction bases with no gene match: 9. Germline V gene lookup returns CDR1 MNHEY and CDR2 SMNVEV (reference sequence). The CDR3 totals 16 residues. CDR3 protein: CASSSKSGAPTGELFF. The CDR3 DNA sequence: TGTGCCAGCAGTTCCAAAAGCGGGGCCCCCACCGGGGAGCTGTTTTTT.

The rearrangement joins TRBV4-2 to TRBJ1-1; TRBD1 agrees at 10 bases. This CDR3 contains 15 residues. V trimming: 3 bases; J trimming: 5 bases; junction bases outside the gene matches: 6. The germline CDR1 and CDR2 sequences are LGHNA and YNFKEQ. CDR3 loop: CASSHPDRGGTEAFF. CDR3 DNA: TGTGCCAGCAGCCACCCGGACAGGGGGGGTACTGAAGCTTTCTTT.

This clone was seen only once. The V call is TRBV28, the J call TRBJ1-1; D gene ambiguous. The CDR3 extends over 16 amino acids. Germline V gene data show CDR1 as MDHEN and CDR2 as SYDVKM. Trimming took off 6 bases at V and 4 bases at J, with 21 bases between the two ends. DNA for the CDR3: TGTGCCAGCAGCCTCCCTGGTCAGGTGCTTGGCACTGAAGCTTTCTTT. This translates into CASSLPGQVLGTEAFF.

V is TRBV18 and J is TRBJ2-1; the match to TRBD2 covers 13 bases. CDR3 length equals 21 residues. CDR1 is KGHSH and CDR2 is LQKENI in the germline V gene. V lost 3 bases to trimming and J lost 0 bases; unmatched junction nucleotides: 14. The CDR3: CASSPRQTSGRFSGSYNEQFF. The CDR3 region has the DNA TGTGCCAGCTCACCCCGACAGACTAGCGGGAGGTTCTCTGGCTCCTACAATGAGCAGTTCTTC.

The chain joins TRBV10-1 to TRBJ2-5, with a weak D call TRBD2 (6 bases). Germline values: CDR1 WNHNN, CDR2 SYGVQD (reference sequence). The V and J ends lost 6 bases and 5 bases respectively, with 10 bases between them. The CDR3 consists of 12 residues. CDR3 DNA sequence: TGCGCCAGCAGACTAGCTCCGGAGACCCAGTACTTC. The encoded protein is CASRLAPETQYF.

This clone was recorded once. This sequence joins TRBV29-1 and TRBJ2-2, with 8 bases lining up with TRBD1. Germline V CDR1 and CDR2: SQVTM, ANQGSEA. The CDR3 spans 15 residues. Trimming cost V 7 bases and J 5 bases; bases outside gene matches: 12. In DNA, the CDR3 is TGCAGCGGGGGCGCAGGGGGCGTAGGGACCGGGGAGCTGTTTTTT. Encoded protein: CSGGAGGVGTGELFF.

This sequence joins TRBV19 and TRBJ1-2, with 9 bases aligning to TRBD1. The CDR3 covers 14 residues. Germline V gene data show CDR1 as LNHDA and CDR2 as SQIVND (reference sequence). Trimming cost V 9 bases and J 2 bases; bases outside gene matches: 7. The CDR3 here is CASSTGGLNYGYTF. Written as DNA, the CDR3 is TGTGCCAGCTCCACAGGGGGCCTCAACTATGGCTACACCTTC.

This clone was detected once. This chain joins TRBV15 and TRBJ1-2; no clear D gene. CDR1 is LNHNV and CDR2 is YYDKDF in the germline V gene (reference sequence). The CDR3 has 15 amino acids. Trimming stripped 5 bases from V and 7 bases from J, with 20 bases between. The chain's CDR3 is CATSGLRGEGSGYTF. The DNA for the CDR3 is TGTGCCACCAGCGGTTTGCGAGGAGAAGGGAGTGGCTACACCTTC. The entire variable domain, with the rest obtained from reference TRBV15 and TRBJ1-2, is as follows: DAMVIQNPRYQVTQFGKPVTLSCSQTLNHNVMYWYQQKSSQAPKLLFHYYDKDFNNEADTPDNFQSRRPNTSFCFLDIRSPGLGDTAMYLCATSGLRGEGSGYTFGSGTRLTVV.

The chain couples TRBV28 to TRBJ2-1, with unresolved D. Germline assignment: CDR1 MDHEN and CDR2 SYDVKM. The V gene lost 5 bases and the J gene lost 10 bases, with 12 bases spanning the gap. CDR3 length equals 12 residues. The CDR3 is CASSPPTPEQFF. CDR3 nucleotide sequence: TGTGCCAGCAGTCCCCCTACGCCCGAGCAGTTCTTC.